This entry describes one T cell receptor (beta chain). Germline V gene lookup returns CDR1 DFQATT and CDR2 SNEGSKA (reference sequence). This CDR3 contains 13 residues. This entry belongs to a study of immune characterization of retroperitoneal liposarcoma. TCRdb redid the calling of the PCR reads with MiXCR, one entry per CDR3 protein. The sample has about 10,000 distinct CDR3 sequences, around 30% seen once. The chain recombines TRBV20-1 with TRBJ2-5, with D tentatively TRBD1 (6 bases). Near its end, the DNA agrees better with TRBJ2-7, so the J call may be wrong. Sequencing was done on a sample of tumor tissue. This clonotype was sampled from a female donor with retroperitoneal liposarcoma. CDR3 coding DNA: TGCAGTGCCGCTCTACGGACAGACGGCGAGCAGTACTTC. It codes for CSAALRTDGEQYF.